The source of this T cell receptor beta chain is a study of long-term antiretroviral therapy in people with HIV (dated by TCRdb to 2021 to 2024). For context, the study as a whole: The earliest samples were collected approximately a decade before the 2015 WHO recommendation for immediate ART, a period when ART was typically delayed until CD4 counts fell. Whether ART initiation and durable HIV suppression were associated with changes in peripheral blood TRB repertoire composition and diversity was tested in a retrospective serial study. The cohort contributed fewer than 200 cryopreserved PBMC samples from about 31 adults with confirmed HIV infection, collected serially over a mean of about 6 years (range 1-12). About 35% of the 30 participants with HIV were female. Test extractions of a monoclonal T-cell line alongside fewer than 40 polyclonal samples showed no cross-contamination during QIAcube processing. What the work shows at the level of the full study, not this receptor alone: Inferences about post-ART repertoire changes were limited because no data were available on ART adherence, viral resistance or therapy changes. At every time point, the repertoire was dominated by expanded TRB clones first identified before ART initiation, although this dominance fluctuated and, in many PLHIV, declined after ART. The samples were dated from about 2003 to 2018, and the ART regimens that were used may be less effective than current ART regimens. Starting ART was linked to a significant rise in TRB diversity, yet even after long-term ART the diversity remained significantly lower than in transplant donor controls. Since PBMC availability was limited, sequencing covered only the TCR beta chain, with no alpha chain pairing. CDR3 length ranges in HIV repertoires were narrower than in controls, and network structure suggested an antigen-experienced repertoire with only a slight naive shift after ART. Because cell numbers in pre-ART samples were limited, unsorted PBMC were profiled instead of sorted CD4+ and CD8+ T cells.

The CDR3 has 15 amino acids, counting the end cysteine and phenylalanine. Only the CDR3 part of the read is kept: 45 bases, read in frame from the first base. Looking up the germline V gene yields CDR1 SGHAT and CDR2 FQNNGV. V is pruned by 3 bases and J by 5 bases, leaving 7 bases of the junction without a gene match. The immunoSEQ hsTCRB v3.0 assay was used at survey level resolution to sequence the TRB variable region. The target sequencing depth for TRB was about 35,000-50,000 T-cell genomes per sample. Pooled TRB libraries were sequenced on an Illumina MiSeq with a v3 150-cycle kit. Per the authors' processing: Repertoire analysis was run in R within a reproducible Nextflow workflow that covered QC, data transformation and analysis. LymphoSeq2, an R package for AIRR-Seq data exploration, was used to implement custom analyses. Several samples yielding fewer than 5000 total TRB sequences were excluded, leaving 150 to 200 analyzed HIV repertoires. Among the approximately 190 retained HIV repertoires, under 65 were collected before ART initiation and around 130 after ART initiation. Repertoires were downsampled to 5000 TRB nucleotide sequences, and summary statistics were averaged over 100 downsampling iterations. Only TRB sequences with CDR3 regions of at least seven amino acids were retained for analysis. Two measures captured diversity: a Shannon entropy-derived clonality score and the Gini coefficient. In repertoire networks, the top 5000 CDR3 amino acid sequences were linked whenever an edit distance of one separated two sequences. GLIPH2 predicted antigen specificity groups and MHC restriction for TRB CDR3 amino acid sequences. Known CMV, EBV, HIV or tissue antigen associations were flagged by matching CDR3 amino acid sequences against VDJdb and McPAS-TCR. Pre-ART, post-ART and control groups were compared with Wilcoxon signed-rank tests and Holm-Bonferroni correction. The source is immuneACCESS, and TCRdb retained only in-frame sequences with V and J called. Part of the clones is not carried over; for the studies checked, unresolved V genes explain less than half of this, and the remainder is unexplained. That table furnishes V, J and clone size, whereas the DNA furnished D and trimming. Within this sample are 25,000 to 30,000 clones, with around 84% of them counted one time only. The ten largest clones add up to under 8% of the sample.

In this sample, this clone turned up once. Its antigen remains unidentified. There are no base qualities to consult, and no much larger clone falls within one base. Participants were included only if at least one PBMC sample before ART initiation and at least two post-ART samples were available. Every participant with HIV received treatment in the United States of America. Before DNA extraction, cryopreserved samples of roughly 1-11 million PBMC were thawed and then washed. At the time of the earliest PBMC sample, participants with HIV were aged between roughly 20 and 55 years. Per participant, PBMC samples came from 1-4 timepoints prior to ART initiation and 2-8 timepoints following ART initiation, for a median of 7 samples. Serial HIV viral load, CD4+ T-cell count, ART history and demographic data were obtained for every participant. Genomic DNA was extracted from unsorted PBMC with a Qiagen kit on a QIAcube, with processing performed in batches of 12 samples.

The chain uses TRBV11-2 and TRBJ2-3, with 8 middle bases fitting TRBD2. The TCR sequence derives from a man younger than 35 with HIV. The sequenced sample was unsorted PBMCs, obtained 0.4 years after starting antiretroviral therapy. The CDR3 in this case is CASSFSGREVDTQYF. The DNA sequence is TGTGCCAGCAGCTTTTCGGGGCGGGAGGTAGATACGCAGTATTTT.